Below, 5 T cell receptor beta chains from the same sample are listed, as sequenced in a study of regulatory T cells in long-lasting Graves disease. Time point here: newly diagnosed GD, antithyroid drugs for less than 3 months. The TCR library used RNA extracted from PBMCs. Combining iRepertoire HTBI primers with Arm-PCR of CDR3 regions, the authors built TCR beta libraries. TCRdb re-derived calls from the multiplex PCR reads in MiXCR, one entry per CDR3 protein. The data show 450,000 to 600,000 distinct CDR3 sequences, 16% seen once. Another study also made use of these data, one on T cells in Graves' hyperthyroidism and ophthalmopathy.

The sequenced sample was peripheral blood mononuclear cells (PBMCs), obtained at new diagnosis, from a patient treated with antithyroid drugs. Every receptor here comes from a man aged 40-55 years with Graves disease.

This clonotype was seen ten or more times. This chain joins TRBV20-1 and TRBJ2-5; TRBD1 is a possible D gene (5 bases). This CDR3 region has 12 residues. In germline, CDR1 is DFQATT, CDR2 SNEGSKA (reference sequence). Trimming removed 4 bases from V and 4 bases from J, with 10 bases in between. The CDR3: CSATGQGETQYF. The CDR3 DNA follows: TGCAGTGCTACCGGGCAGGGAGAGACCCAGTACTTC.

This clonotype was seen ten or more times. The chain combines TRBV18 with TRBJ2-7; TRBD2 matches 7 bases. The CDR3 length is 14 residues. CDR1 and CDR2 from the germline V gene are KGHSH and LQKENI. Losses at the gene ends were 6 bases for V and 2 bases for J; bases not matched to a gene: 7. For the CDR3, the DNA is TGTGCCAGCTCCCGGGGGGTTTCAGCCTACGAGCAGTACTTC. Translation gives CASSRGVSAYEQYF.

The table lists this clonotype with a few counts. The chain has TRBV14 and TRBJ1-1; no firm D call. Germline V gives CDR1 SGHDN, CDR2 FVKESK. Trimming cost V 3 bases and J 3 bases, with 11 bases left between them. The CDR3 is 14 residues long. The CDR3 loop reads CASSHSEADTEAFF. The CDR3 DNA reads as TGTGCCAGCAGCCATAGTGAAGCCGACACTGAAGCTTTCTTT.

The sample holds many counts of this clonotype. Here the CDR3 DNA reads TGTGCCAGCAGTTTAAGACAGCACTCCGTATCTTACAATGAGCAGTTCTTC. It encodes CASSLRQHSVSYNEQFF. The chain is built from TRBV7-6 and TRBJ2-1, with TRBD1 as a possible D gene (5 bases). V dropped 6 bases and J dropped 4 bases, with 22 bases sitting between them. The CDR3 is 17 amino acids. Per germline, CDR1 SGHVS and CDR2 FNYEAQ.

V and J are TRBV5-8 and TRBJ2-3; 10 positions match TRBD2. Germline CDR1 SGHTS, CDR2 YDEGEE. V was clipped by 4 bases and J by 2 bases; unmatched bases: 7. This CDR3 has 16 residues. CDR3 coding DNA: TGTGCCAGCAGCCCTCTAGCGGGAGAGACCACAGATACGCAGTATTTT. Translation: CASSPLAGETTDTQYF.